This TCR beta chain emerged from a study of T-cell memory formation after mild COVID-19. Background on the study: TCR clusters largely stayed donor specific. Study-level results: Contracting CD8+ clones were enriched in EMRA, CD4+ mainly in CM and EM. The study detected some responding clones in pre-infection memory, suggesting cross-reactive memory joined.

This clonotype was seen repeatedly, ten times or more. Its antigen remains unidentified. There are 13 residues in the CDR3. The V end lost 4 bases, the J end lost 2 bases, and 6 bases lay between the germline ends. The germline CDR1 and CDR2 sequences are SEHNR and FQNEAQ (reference sequence). With constant-segment primers, 5'RACE yielded cDNA libraries of TCR alpha and TCR beta that carried sample barcodes and UMIs. One entry per CDR3 protein results from TCRdb running MiXCR on the 5' RACE reads. The data contain more than 150,000 distinct CDR3 sequences, less than 20% of them singletons. The sequenced sample was PBMCs or a T cell subset sorted from them (not recorded which). The chain uses TRBV7-9 and TRBJ1-5; D is undetermined. The receptor's source is a man between 18 and 29 years old who had mild COVID-19 (a few samples of this study predate the infection). Cell type and time point are not known. CDR3 coding DNA: TGTGCCAGCAGCTCTCAGGGCAATCAGCCCCAGCATTTT. It codes for CASSSQGNQPQHF. The full variable domain, completed using reference TRBV7-9 and TRBJ1-5, is DTGVSQNPRHKITKRGQNVTFRCDPISEHNRLYWYRQTLGQGPEFLTYFQNEAQLEKSRLLSDRFSAERPKGSFSTLEIQRTEQGDSAMYLCASSSQGNQPQHFGDGTRLSIL.